This TCR beta chain was profiled in a study of blood T cell repertoires in COVID-19 (dated by TCRdb to about 2020). For the study in its entirety: Collaborator samples came from the United States, Italy and Spain and covered acute and convalescent phases of COVID-19. Where available, HLA class I and class II types were taken from metadata supplied by the sample provider and were not determined by assay-based typing. A de-identified subject ID, COVID-19 status, age in years and sex were almost always included in the sample metadata. The repertoires were released in a freely available public database intended as a resource for research on the immune response to SARS-CoV-2. Samples were obtained from the ongoing ImmuneRACE study (first 160 participants) and from over 1,000 subjects provided by 6 global collaborators. The material from the prospective study consisted of cDNA or gDNA derived from T cells, B-cell-depleted T cells, or PBMCs. Subjects who had been exposed to COVID-19, were actively infected with it, or had recovered from it provided the deeply sampled blood TCRbeta repertoires that made up the dataset. On the study overall, not on this receptor specifically: How much clinical and demographic metadata was included differed by source and by participant, and the metadata was provided uncurated.

A second Seattle source provided samples from volunteer blood donors who had recovered from COVID-19. Collaborating institutions collected whole blood in K2EDTA tubes following their own protocols. For TCRbeta analysis, collaborators shipped samples as frozen whole blood, isolated PBMCs, or DNA extracted from either of those sample types. This clone was recorded once. This receptor's antigen is unknown. It has no much larger one-base neighbor in the sample; base qualities were not kept. At the DNA level, this CDR3 is encoded by other sequences in the same sample as well. The germline V gene sets CDR1 to SGHNT and CDR2 to YENEEA. V is shortened by 1 base, J by 6 bases, and the region joining them spans 6 bases. From its cysteine to its phenylalanine, the CDR3 spans 12 amino acids. The sequence is cut down to CDR3 DNA, 36 bases in frame from base 1. TCRbeta CDR3 regions were amplified from genomic DNA by means of the immunoSEQ Assay, a bias-controlled multiplex PCR. The paper's data handling went like this. The number of nucleated cells in each sample was estimated by amplification of reference gene primers within the assay. To quantify the absolute abundance of each unique TCRbeta CDR3 rearrangement, sequence reads were collapsed and filtered. For each sample, productive Simpson clonality was calculated by taking the square root of Simpson's diversity index across productive rearrangements. Held by TCRdb, this immuneACCESS table contains in-frame sequences only and omits some clones. Under half of the omission traces to an unresolved V gene where checked; the cause of the rest is unknown. V and J calls and clone size are as listed in that table; D and trimming were resolved from the DNA. A total of around 240,000 clones appear in this sample, 65% to 90% of them only once. The top ten constitute approximately 1.3% of the sample.

The sequenced sample was peripheral blood. The receptor chain draws on TRBV11-3 and TRBJ1-2, with the D gene not clear enough to name. The clonotype originates from a woman in her thirties or forties who had recovered from COVID-19. In nucleotides, the sequence is TGTGCCAGCAGCTTAGGGCAAGATGGCTACACCTTC. Translated, it gives CASSLGQDGYTF. Beyond the CDR3, the reference TRBV11-3 and TRBJ1-2 genes provide the residues; the full variable domain reads: EAGVVQSPRYKIIEKKQPVAFWCNPISGHNTLYWYLQNLGQGPELLIRYENEEAVDDSQLPKDRFSAERLKGVDSTLKIQPAELGDSAVYLCASSLGQDGYTFGSGTRLTVV.